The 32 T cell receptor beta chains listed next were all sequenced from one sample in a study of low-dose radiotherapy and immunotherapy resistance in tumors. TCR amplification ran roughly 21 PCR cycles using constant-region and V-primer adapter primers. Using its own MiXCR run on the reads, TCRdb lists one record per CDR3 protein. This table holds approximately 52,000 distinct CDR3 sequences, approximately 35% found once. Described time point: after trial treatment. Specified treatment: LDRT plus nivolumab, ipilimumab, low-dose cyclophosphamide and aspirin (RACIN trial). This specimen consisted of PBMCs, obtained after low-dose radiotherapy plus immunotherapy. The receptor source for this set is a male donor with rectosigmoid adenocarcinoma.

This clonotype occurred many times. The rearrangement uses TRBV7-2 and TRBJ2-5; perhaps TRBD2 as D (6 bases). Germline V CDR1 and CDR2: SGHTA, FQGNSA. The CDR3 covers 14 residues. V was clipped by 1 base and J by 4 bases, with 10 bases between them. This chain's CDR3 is CASSLVLGGETQYF. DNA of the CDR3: TGTGCCAGCAGCTTAGTGTTGGGGGGAGAGACCCAGTACTTC. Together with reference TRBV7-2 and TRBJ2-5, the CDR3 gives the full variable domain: GAGVSQSPSNKVTEKGKDVELRCDPISGHTALYWYRQSLGQGLEFLIYFQGNSAPDKSGLPSDRFSAERTGGSVSTLTIQRTQQEDSAVYLCASSLVLGGETQYFGPGTRLLVL.

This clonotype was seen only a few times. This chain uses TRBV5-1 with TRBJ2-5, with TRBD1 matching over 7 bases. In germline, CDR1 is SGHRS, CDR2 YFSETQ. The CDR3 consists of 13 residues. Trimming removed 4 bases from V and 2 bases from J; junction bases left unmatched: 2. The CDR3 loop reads CASSQGQQETQYF. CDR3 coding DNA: TGCGCCAGCAGCCAGGGACAGCAAGAGACCCAGTACTTC. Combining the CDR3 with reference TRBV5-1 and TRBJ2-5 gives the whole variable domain KAGVTQTPRYLIKTRGQQVTLSCSPISGHRSVSWYQQTPGQGLQFLFEYFSETQRNKGNFPGRFSGRQFSNSRSEMNVSTLELGDSALYLCASSQGQQETQYFGPGTRLLVL.

CDR3 in amino acids: CSARPSGSISYEQYF. CDR3 nucleotide sequence: TGCAGTGCTAGACCCAGCGGGAGTATCTCCTACGAGCAGTACTTC. The J gene is TRBJ2-7, the V gene TRBV20-1; TRBD2 agrees at 8 bases. The CDR3 consists of 15 residues. CDR1 is DFQATT, CDR2 SNEGSKA, per germline (reference sequence). Trimming cost V 2 bases and J 0 bases; bases outside gene matches: 6.

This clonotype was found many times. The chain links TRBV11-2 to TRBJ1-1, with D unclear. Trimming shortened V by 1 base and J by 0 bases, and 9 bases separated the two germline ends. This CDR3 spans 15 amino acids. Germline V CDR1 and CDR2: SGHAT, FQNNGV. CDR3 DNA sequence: TGTGCCAGCAGCTTAGGTAACAGATTGAACACTGAAGCTTTCTTT. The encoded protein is CASSLGNRLNTEAFF.

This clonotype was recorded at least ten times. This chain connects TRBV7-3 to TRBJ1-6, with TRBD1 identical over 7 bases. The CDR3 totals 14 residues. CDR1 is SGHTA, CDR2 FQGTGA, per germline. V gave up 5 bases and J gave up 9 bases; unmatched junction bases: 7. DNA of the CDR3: TGTGCCAGCAGCCGAGGGACAGTTCTTTCACCCCTCCACTTT. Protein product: CASSRGTVLSPLHF.

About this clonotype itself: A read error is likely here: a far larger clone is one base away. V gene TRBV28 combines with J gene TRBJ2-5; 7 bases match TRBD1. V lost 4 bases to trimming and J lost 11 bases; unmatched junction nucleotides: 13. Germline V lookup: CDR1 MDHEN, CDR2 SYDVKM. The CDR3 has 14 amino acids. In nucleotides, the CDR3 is TGTGCCAGCAGTTACAGGGGCTCCTACAATGAGCAGTACTTC. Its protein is CASSYRGSYNEQYF.

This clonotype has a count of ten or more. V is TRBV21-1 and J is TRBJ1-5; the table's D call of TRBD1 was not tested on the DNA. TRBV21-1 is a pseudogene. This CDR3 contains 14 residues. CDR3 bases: TGTGCCAGCAGCAAACAGGGGCCCGATCAGCCCCAGCATTTT. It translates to CASSKQGPDQPQHF.

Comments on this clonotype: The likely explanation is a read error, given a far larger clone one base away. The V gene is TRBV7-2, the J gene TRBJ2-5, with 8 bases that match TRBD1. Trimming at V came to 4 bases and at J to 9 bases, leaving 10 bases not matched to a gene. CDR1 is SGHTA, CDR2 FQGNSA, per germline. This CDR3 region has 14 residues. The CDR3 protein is CASSSLTGALPQYF. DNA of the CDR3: TGTGCCAGCAGCTCTTTGACAGGGGCCCTGCCCCAGTACTTC.

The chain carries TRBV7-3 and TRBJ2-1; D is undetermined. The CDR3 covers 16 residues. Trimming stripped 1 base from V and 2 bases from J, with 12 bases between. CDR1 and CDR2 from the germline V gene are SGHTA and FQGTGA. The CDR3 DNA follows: TGTGCCAGCAGCTTAATGGGTAGAGTGACCTACAATGAGCAGTTCTTC. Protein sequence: CASSLMGRVTYNEQFF.

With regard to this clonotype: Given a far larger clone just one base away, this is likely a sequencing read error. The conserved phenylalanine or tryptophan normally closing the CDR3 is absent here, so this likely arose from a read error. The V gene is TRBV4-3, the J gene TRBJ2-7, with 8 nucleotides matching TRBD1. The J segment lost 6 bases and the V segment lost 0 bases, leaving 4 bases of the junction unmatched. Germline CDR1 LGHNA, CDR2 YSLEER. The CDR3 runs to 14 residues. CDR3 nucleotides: TGCGCCAGCAGCCAAGATGGCAGGGGGCTCGAGCAGTACTCC. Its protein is CASSQDGRGLEQYS.

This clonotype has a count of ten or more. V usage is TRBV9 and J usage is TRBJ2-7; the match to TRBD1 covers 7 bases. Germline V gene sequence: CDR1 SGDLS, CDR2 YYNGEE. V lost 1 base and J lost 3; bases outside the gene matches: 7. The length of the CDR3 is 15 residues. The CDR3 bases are TGTGCCAGCAGCGTATTGACAGGGTCGCACTACGAGCAGTACTTC. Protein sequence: CASSVLTGSHYEQYF.

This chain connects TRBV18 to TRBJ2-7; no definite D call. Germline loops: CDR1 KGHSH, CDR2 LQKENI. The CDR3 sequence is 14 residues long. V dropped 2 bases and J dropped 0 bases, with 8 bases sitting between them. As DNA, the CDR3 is TGTGCCAGCTCACCATCGACGGGCTCCTACGAGCAGTACTTC. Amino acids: CASSPSTGSYEQYF.

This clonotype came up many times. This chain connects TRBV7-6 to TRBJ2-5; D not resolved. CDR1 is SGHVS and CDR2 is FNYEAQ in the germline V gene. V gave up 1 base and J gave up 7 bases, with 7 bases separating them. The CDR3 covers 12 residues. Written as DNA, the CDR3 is TGTGCCAGCAGCTTAGAGATTGCGACCCAGTACTTC. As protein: CASSLEIATQYF.

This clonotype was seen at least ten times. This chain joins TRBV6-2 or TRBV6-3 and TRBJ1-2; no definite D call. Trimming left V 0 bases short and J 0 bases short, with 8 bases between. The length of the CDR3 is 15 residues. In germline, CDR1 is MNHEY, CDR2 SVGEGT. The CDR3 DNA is TGTGCCAGCAGTTACTCGGGAGGCGCTAACTATGGCTACACCTTC. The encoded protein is CASSYSGGANYGYTF.

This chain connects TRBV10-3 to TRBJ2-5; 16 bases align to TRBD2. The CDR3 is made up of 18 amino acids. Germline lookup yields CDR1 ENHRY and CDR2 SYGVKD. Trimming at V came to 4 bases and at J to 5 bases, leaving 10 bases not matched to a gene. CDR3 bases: TGTGCCATCAGTGCCTCCGGGACTAGCGGGGGGGCCTGGGAGACCCAGTACTTC. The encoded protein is CAISASGTSGGAWETQYF.

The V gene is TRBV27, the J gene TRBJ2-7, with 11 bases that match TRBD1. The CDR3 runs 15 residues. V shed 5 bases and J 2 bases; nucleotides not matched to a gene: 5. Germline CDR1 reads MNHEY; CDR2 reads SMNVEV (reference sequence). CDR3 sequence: CASSHRDRGTYEQYF. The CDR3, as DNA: TGTGCCAGCAGTCACCGGGACAGGGGGACCTACGAGCAGTACTTC.

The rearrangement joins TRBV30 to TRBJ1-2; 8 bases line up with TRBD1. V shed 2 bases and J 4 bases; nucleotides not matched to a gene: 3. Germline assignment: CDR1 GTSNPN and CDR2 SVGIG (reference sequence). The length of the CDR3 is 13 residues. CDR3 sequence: CAWSPGQGYGYTF. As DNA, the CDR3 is TGTGCCTGGAGTCCCGGACAGGGCTATGGCTACACCTTC.

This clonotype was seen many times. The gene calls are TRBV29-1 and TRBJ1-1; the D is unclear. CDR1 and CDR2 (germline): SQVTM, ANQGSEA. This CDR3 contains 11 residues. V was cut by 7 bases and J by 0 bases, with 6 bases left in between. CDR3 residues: CSGVMNTEAFF. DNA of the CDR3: TGCAGCGGCGTAATGAACACTGAAGCTTTCTTT. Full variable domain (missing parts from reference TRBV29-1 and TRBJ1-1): SAVISQKPSRDICQRGTSLTIQCQVDSQVTMMFWYRQQPGQSLTLIATANQGSEATYESGFVIDKFPISRPNLTFSTLTVSNMSPEDSSIYLCSGVMNTEAFFGQGTRLTVV.

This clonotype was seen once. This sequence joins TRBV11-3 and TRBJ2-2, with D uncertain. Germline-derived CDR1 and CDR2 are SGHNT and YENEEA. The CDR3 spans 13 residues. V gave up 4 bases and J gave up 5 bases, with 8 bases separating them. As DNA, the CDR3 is TGTGCCAGCAGCTGGGTCCGTACCGGGGAGCTGTTTTTT. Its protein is CASSWVRTGELFF.

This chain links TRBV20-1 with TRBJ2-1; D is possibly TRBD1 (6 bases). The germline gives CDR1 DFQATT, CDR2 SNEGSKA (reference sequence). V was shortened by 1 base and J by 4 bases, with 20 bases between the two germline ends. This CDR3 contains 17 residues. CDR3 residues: CSARVFLGQRIYNEQFF. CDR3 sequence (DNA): TGCAGTGCTAGAGTCTTTCTAGGACAGAGAATATACAATGAGCAGTTCTTC.

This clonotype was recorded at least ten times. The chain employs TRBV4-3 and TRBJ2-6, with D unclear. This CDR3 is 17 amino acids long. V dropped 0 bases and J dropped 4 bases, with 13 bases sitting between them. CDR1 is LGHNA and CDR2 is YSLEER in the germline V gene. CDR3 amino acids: CASSQDEAGRGANVLTF. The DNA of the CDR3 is TGCGCCAGCAGCCAAGATGAGGCCGGGCGCGGGGCCAACGTCCTGACTTTC.

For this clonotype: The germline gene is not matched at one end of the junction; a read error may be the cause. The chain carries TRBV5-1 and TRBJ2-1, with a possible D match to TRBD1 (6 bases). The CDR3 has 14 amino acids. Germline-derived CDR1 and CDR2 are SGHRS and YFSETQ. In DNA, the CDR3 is TGTGCCAGCAGCCTCGGACCCTCAGGGGCCGAGCAGTTCTTC. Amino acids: CASSLGPSGAEQFF.

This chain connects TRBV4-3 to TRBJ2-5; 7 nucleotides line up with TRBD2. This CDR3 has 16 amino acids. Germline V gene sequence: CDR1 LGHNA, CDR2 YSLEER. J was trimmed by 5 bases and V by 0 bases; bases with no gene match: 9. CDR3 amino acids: CASSQDGGGGAETQYF. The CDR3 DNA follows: TGCGCCAGCAGCCAAGATGGGGGGGGAGGCGCGGAGACCCAGTACTTC.

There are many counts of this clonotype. This CDR3 reads CASSLASGGQGQETQYF. For the CDR3, the DNA is TGTGCCAGCAGCTTAGCTTCGGGCGGACAGGGGCAAGAGACCCAGTACTTC. The chain combines TRBV7-6 with TRBJ2-5; 9 bases line up with TRBD1. V trimming: 0 bases; J trimming: 2 bases; junction bases outside the gene matches: 7. CDR1 and CDR2 (germline): SGHVS, FNYEAQ. This CDR3 has 17 residues.

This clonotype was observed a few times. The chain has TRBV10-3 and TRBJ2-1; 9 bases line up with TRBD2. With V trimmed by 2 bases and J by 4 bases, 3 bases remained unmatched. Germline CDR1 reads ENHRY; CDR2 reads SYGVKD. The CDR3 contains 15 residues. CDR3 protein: CAISEGGREYNEQFF. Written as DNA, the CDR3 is TGTGCCATCAGTGAGGGCGGGAGGGAATACAATGAGCAGTTCTTC.

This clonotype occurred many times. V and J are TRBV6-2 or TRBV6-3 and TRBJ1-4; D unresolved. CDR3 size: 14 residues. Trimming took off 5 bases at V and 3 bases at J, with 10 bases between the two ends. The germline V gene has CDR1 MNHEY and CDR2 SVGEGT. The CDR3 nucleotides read TGTGCCAGCAGTGTACAGCGACCTAATGAAAAACTGTTTTTT. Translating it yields CASSVQRPNEKLFF.

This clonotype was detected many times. CDR3 region: CASSLLSFRGRADTQYF. CDR3 bases: TGTGCCAGCAGTTTATTGTCATTCAGGGGCCGCGCAGATACGCAGTATTTT. This chain connects TRBV28 to TRBJ2-3, with D possibly TRBD1 on 6 matching bases. The length of the CDR3 is 17 residues. Trimming cost V 1 base and J 4 bases, with 18 bases left between them. Per germline, CDR1 MDHEN and CDR2 SYDVKM. The full variable domain, rest sourced from reference TRBV28 and TRBJ2-3, is DVKVTQSSRYLVKRTGEKVFLECVQDMDHENMFWYRQDPGLGLRLIYFSYDVKMKEKGDIPEGYSVSREKKERFSLILESASTNQTSMYLCASSLLSFRGRADTQYFGPGTRLTVL.

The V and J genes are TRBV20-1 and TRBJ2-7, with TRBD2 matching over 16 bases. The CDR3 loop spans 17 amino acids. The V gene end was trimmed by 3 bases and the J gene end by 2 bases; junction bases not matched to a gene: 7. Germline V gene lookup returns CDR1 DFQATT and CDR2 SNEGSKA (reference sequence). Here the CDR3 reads CSASGTSGGAGPYEQYF. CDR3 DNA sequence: TGCAGTGCTAGCGGGACTAGCGGGGGGGCCGGTCCCTACGAGCAGTACTTC.

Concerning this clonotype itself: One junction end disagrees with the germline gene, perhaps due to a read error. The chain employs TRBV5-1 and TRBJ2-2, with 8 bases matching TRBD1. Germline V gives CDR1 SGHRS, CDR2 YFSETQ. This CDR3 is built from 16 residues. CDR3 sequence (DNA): TGCGTCAGCAGCTTTAGGACAGGGCTTGGCACCGGGGAGCTGTTTTTT. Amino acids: CVSSFRTGLGTGELFF.

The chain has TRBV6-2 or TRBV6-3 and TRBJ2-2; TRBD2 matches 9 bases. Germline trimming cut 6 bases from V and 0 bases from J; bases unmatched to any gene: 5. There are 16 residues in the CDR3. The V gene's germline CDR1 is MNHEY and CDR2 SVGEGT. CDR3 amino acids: CASSRRLAANTGELFF. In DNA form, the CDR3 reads TGTGCCAGCAGCCGAAGACTAGCGGCGAACACCGGGGAGCTGTTTTTT.

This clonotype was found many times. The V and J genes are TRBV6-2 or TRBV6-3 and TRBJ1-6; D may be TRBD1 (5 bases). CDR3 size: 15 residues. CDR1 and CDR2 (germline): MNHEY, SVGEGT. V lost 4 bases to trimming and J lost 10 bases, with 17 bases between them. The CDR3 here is CASSFEGPVRSPLHF. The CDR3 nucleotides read TGTGCCAGCAGTTTCGAGGGGCCGGTGAGGTCACCCCTCCACTTT.

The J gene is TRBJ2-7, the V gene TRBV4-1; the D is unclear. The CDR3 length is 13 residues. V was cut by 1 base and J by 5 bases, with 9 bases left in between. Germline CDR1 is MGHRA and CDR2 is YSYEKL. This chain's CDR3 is CASSQVISDEQYF. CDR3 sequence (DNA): TGCGCCAGCAGCCAAGTAATATCCGACGAGCAGTACTTC.